This entry is about one T cell receptor (beta chain). Antigen: not known. The junction had 5 bases not matched to a gene; V was cut back by 0 bases and J by 4 bases. The CDR3 loop spans 15 amino acids. Libraries were made from TCR beta cDNA, and they carried unique molecular identifiers. Using its own MiXCR run on the PCR reads, TCRdb lists one record per CDR3 protein. The sample yields more than 450,000 distinct CDR3 sequences, around 44% seen once. This record belongs to a study of post-analysis software for immune sequencing data. Study-wide background: Relapsing-remitting, secondary progressive and progressive-relapsing forms made up the multiple sclerosis disease courses. Whole-study findings and limits: Controls significantly exceeded multiple sclerosis patients in normalized Chao1 diversity. TRBV5-6, TRBV5-1 and TRBV20-1 belonged to a set of roughly 5 TRBV segments that were more frequent in patients than controls. Same-batch samples co-clustered strongly by F measure.

The sample comprised blood. The chain joins TRBV12-3 or TRBV12-4 to TRBJ2-5; 7 bases line up with TRBD2. The receptor comes from a girl aged 10 to 17 with multiple sclerosis. CDR3 sequence: CASSLAGGVGETQYF. As DNA, the CDR3 is TGTGCCAGCAGTTTAGCGGGGGGGGTCGGAGAGACCCAGTACTTC.